This TCR beta chain was documented in a study of blood T cell repertoires in COVID-19. Self-reported history from a screening survey and questionnaire set each donor's cohort. TCRdb's table, derived via immunoSEQ multiplex PCR, lists solely in-frame clones and lacks some. The table shows just over 300,000 clones, with over 75% occurring only once. The CDR3 totals 15 residues. Trimming took 5 bases from V and 3 from J; bases not matched to a gene: 7. Germline V gene data show CDR1 as SGHVS and CDR2 as FNYEAQ. This receptor was taken from a man in his thirties or forties who had recovered from COVID-19. The chain combines TRBV7-6 with TRBJ2-3; 8 bases are a match to TRBD2. Sample: PBMCs or T cells enriched from blood (not recorded which). The CDR3 DNA reads TGTGCCAGCAGCCCTAGGTCGGGAGGGACAGATACGCAGTATTTT. It is translated as CASSPRSGGTDTQYF.